This T cell receptor (beta chain) is drawn from a study of CD8+CD57+ T cells in acquired aplastic anemia. Genomic DNA served as template for TCR beta VDJ and CDR3 profiling. TCRdb redid the calling of the reads with MiXCR, one entry per CDR3 protein. The repertoire holds 200,000 to 250,000 distinct CDR3 sequences, with 34% as singletons. Trimming took off 5 bases at V and 1 base at J, with 14 bases between the two ends. The CDR3 runs to 15 residues. Germline assignment: CDR1 LNHNV and CDR2 YYDKDF (reference sequence). This clonotype was detected a few times. The clonotype comes from a human donor in good health, serving as a control. The chain links TRBV15 to TRBJ2-5; a weak D match, TRBD1 (6 bases). The source material was sorted CD4+, CD8+, or CD8+CD57+ T cells (not recorded which) from PBMCs. CDR3 amino acids: CATSGTGIGQETQYF. The CDR3 coding sequence is TGTGCCACCAGCGGAACAGGGATTGGCCAAGAGACCCAGTACTTC.